This passage covers 21 T cell receptor beta chains from one sample sequenced in a study of T cell responses to AZD1222 COVID-19 vaccine. TCRdb's copy holds only in-frame clones and misses some; the assay was immunoSEQ multiplex PCR. The sample records 150,000 or so clones, roughly 91% being singletons. The input for sequencing was peripheral blood, taken on day 0 of AZD1222 vaccination. These TCRs come from an adult in good health.

The rearrangement links TRBV11-2 to TRBJ2-7; D gene ambiguous. This CDR3 comprises 13 residues. The V gene's germline CDR1 is SGHAT and CDR2 FQNNGV. Trimming took 1 base from V and 6 from J, leaving 10 bases between them. CDR3 region: CASSLVRAREQYF. CDR3 bases: TGTGCCAGCAGCTTAGTCCGCGCGCGCGAGCAGTACTTC.

The rearrangement links TRBV5-1 to TRBJ2-1; TRBD1 aligns across 7 bases. The CDR3 has 14 amino acids. Per germline, CDR1 SGHRS and CDR2 YFSETQ. V trimming: 6 bases; J trimming: 6 bases; junction bases outside the gene matches: 9. CDR3 region: CASTPGGQRNEQFF. The CDR3 nucleotides read TGCGCCAGCACCCCTGGGGGACAGCGCAATGAGCAGTTCTTC.

The chain employs TRBV20-1 and TRBJ1-2; TRBD1 aligns across 8 bases. After removal of 3 bases from V and 6 bases from J, the junction contained 6 bases not matched to a gene. Germline CDR1 reads DFQATT; CDR2 reads SNEGSKA (reference sequence). CDR3 size: 13 residues. CDR3 sequence: CSASYKDRDGYTF. Written as DNA, the CDR3 is TGCAGTGCTAGTTATAAGGACAGGGATGGCTACACCTTC.

V is TRBV2 and J is TRBJ1-2, with 7 nucleotides matching TRBD1. Trimming took 1 base from V and 7 from J; bases not matched to a gene: 9. CDR1 and CDR2 from the germline V gene are SNHLY and FYNNEI. The CDR3 extends over 15 amino acids. CDR3 nucleotide sequence: TGTGCCAGCAGTGAAGAGACAGGGACGATCCGTGGCTACACCTTC. This encodes CASSEETGTIRGYTF. Variable domain in full (rest from reference TRBV2 and TRBJ1-2): EPEVTQTPSHQVTQMGQEVILRCVPISNHLYFYWYRQILGQKVEFLVSFYNNEISEKSEIFDDQFSVERPDGSNFTLKIRSTKLEDSAMYFCASSEETGTIRGYTFGSGTRLTVV.

The rearrangement links TRBV7-9 to TRBJ1-4; TRBD1 agrees at 9 bases. This CDR3 is 16 amino acids long. The germline gives CDR1 SEHNR, CDR2 FQNEAQ (reference sequence). Trimming removed 5 bases from V and 7 bases from J; junction bases left unmatched: 11. CDR3 sequence reads: CASSPGQGLMGEKLFF. The DNA for the CDR3 is TGTGCCAGCAGCCCCGGACAGGGGCTAATGGGTGAAAAACTGTTTTTT.

The chain couples TRBV19 to TRBJ2-5; TRBD1 matches 8 bases. The J segment lost 6 bases and the V segment lost 6 bases, leaving 12 bases of the junction unmatched. Germline V gene sequence: CDR1 LNHDA, CDR2 SQIVND (reference sequence). The CDR3 covers 15 residues. The CDR3 coding sequence is TGTGCCAGTAGCCCAACTAACAGGGGGGCAAAGACCCAGTACTTC. Its translation: CASSPTNRGAKTQYF.

V and J are TRBV29-1 and TRBJ1-1, with 11 bases aligning to TRBD1. The CDR3 totals 12 residues. The ends lost 7 bases at V and 6 bases at J; junction bases unmatched: 4. In germline, CDR1 is SQVTM, CDR2 ANQGSEA. CDR3 sequence reads: CSAGQGAAEAFF. The DNA for the CDR3 is TGCAGCGCCGGACAGGGGGCGGCTGAAGCTTTCTTT.

The chain combines TRBV9 with TRBJ1-5, with D tentatively TRBD1 (5 bases). CDR1 and CDR2 from the germline V gene are SGDLS and YYNGEE. V dropped 4 bases and J dropped 0 bases, with 11 bases sitting between them. The CDR3 has 15 amino acids. The CDR3: CASSLGGYSNQPQHF. The DNA for the CDR3 is TGTGCCAGCAGCCTTGGGGGGTATAGCAATCAGCCCCAGCATTTT.

The genes are TRBV6-4 and TRBJ2-7, with TRBD2 identical over 12 bases. The CDR3 totals 15 residues. Germline trimming cut 6 bases from V and 2 bases from J; bases unmatched to any gene: 5. Germline loops: CDR1 MRHNA, CDR2 SNTAGT. The CDR3 DNA reads as TGTGCCAGCAGCCTACTAGCGGGAGGCCCCTACGAGCAGTACTTC. Its protein product is CASSLLAGGPYEQYF.

V is TRBV10-1 and J is TRBJ2-7, with D tentatively TRBD1 (5 bases). Germline-derived CDR1 and CDR2 are WNHNN and SYGVQD (reference sequence). The CDR3 spans 15 residues. V lost 3 bases and J 3 bases, leaving 15 bases between the germline ends. The CDR3 loop reads CASSDGAGRDYEQYF. In nucleotides, the CDR3 is TGCGCCAGCAGTGATGGAGCAGGGCGAGACTACGAGCAGTACTTC.

The chain has TRBV18 and TRBJ2-1, with 9 bases fitting TRBD2. With V trimmed by 5 bases and J by 0 bases, 8 bases remained unmatched. This CDR3 has 17 residues. Germline CDR1 KGHSH, CDR2 LQKENI. For the CDR3, the DNA is TGTGCCAGCTCAGAGGGACTAGCAGTCACCTCCTACAATGAGCAGTTCTTC. The encoded protein is CASSEGLAVTSYNEQFF. The full variable domain, with the rest looked up from reference TRBV18 and TRBJ2-1, is NAGVMQNPRHLVRRRGQEARLRCSPMKGHSHVYWYRQLPEEGLKFMVYLQKENIIDESGMPKERFSAEFPKEGPSILRIQQVVRGDSAAYFCASSEGLAVTSYNEQFFGPGTRLTVL.

The CDR3 is CASSVARMNTGELFF. The CDR3 DNA reads TGTGCCAGCAGCGTAGCGCGGATGAACACCGGGGAGCTGTTTTTT. The chain combines TRBV9 with TRBJ2-2; D gene unclear. Germline loops: CDR1 SGDLS, CDR2 YYNGEE. Deletions cut 0 bases from V and 1 base from J, with 7 bases between. The CDR3 contains 15 residues.

The CDR3 region has the DNA TGTGCCAGTAGTATAGGGACAGGCCTCATGAACACTGAAGCTTTCTTT. Translated: CASSIGTGLMNTEAFF. This chain connects TRBV19 to TRBJ1-1, with TRBD1 matching 7 bases. CDR1 and CDR2 from the germline V gene are LNHDA and SQIVND (reference sequence). J was trimmed by 0 bases and V by 1 base; bases with no gene match: 5. The CDR3 is 16 residues long.

This clone has a single count. The rearrangement joins TRBV6-2 or TRBV6-3 to TRBJ2-3, with D unresolved. CDR3 size: 12 residues. Between the trimmed V and J ends, which lost 2 bases and 5 bases, there was a span of 5 bases. Looked up from germline, CDR1 is MNHEY and CDR2 is SVGEGT. The CDR3 DNA reads TGTGCCAGCAGTTACGGCCTAGATACGCAGTATTTT. Translation: CASSYGLDTQYF.

This chain links TRBV5-1 with TRBJ2-1; 8 bases match TRBD2. The CDR3 is 15 residues long. Germline lookup yields CDR1 SGHRS and CDR2 YFSETQ. J was trimmed by 6 bases and V by 4 bases; bases with no gene match: 9. The chain's CDR3 is CASSLGLAGLNEQFF. CDR3 nucleotide sequence: TGCGCCAGCAGCCTCGGACTAGCCGGACTCAATGAGCAGTTCTTC.

CDR3 DNA: TGTGCCAGCAGTGATGCAGGGGACTACAATGAGCAGTTCTTC. Its translation: CASSDAGDYNEQFF. The chain employs TRBV25-1 and TRBJ2-1, with a weak D call TRBD1 (6 bases). Trimming took 3 bases from V and 3 from J, leaving 9 bases between them. There are 14 residues in the CDR3. CDR1 is MGHDK and CDR2 is SYGVNS in the germline V gene. The full variable domain, its missing parts supplied by reference TRBV25-1 and TRBJ2-1, is EADIYQTPRYLVIGTGKKITLECSQTMGHDKMYWYQQDPGMELHLIHYSYGVNSTEKGDLSSESTVSRIRTEHFPLTLESARPSHTSQYLCASSDAGDYNEQFFGPGTRLTVL.

The V call is TRBV4-3, the J call TRBJ2-5; D is uncertain. This CDR3 has 14 amino acids. Germline V gives CDR1 LGHNA, CDR2 YSLEER. The V gene lost 2 bases and the J gene lost 2 bases, with 9 bases spanning the gap. CDR3 DNA sequence: TGCGCCAGCAGCCAAAGTTCTGGTCAAGAGACCCAGTACTTC. Translated: CASSQSSGQETQYF.

The V gene is TRBV7-6, the J gene TRBJ2-7; D uncertain. The V end was cut by 0 bases, the J end by 4 bases, with 13 bases between. The germline V gene has CDR1 SGHVS and CDR2 FNYEAQ. The CDR3 is 15 residues long. The CDR3, as DNA: TGTGCCAGCAGCTTAGCGGGGTCCGAGACATACGAGCAGTACTTC. It encodes CASSLAGSETYEQYF.

The gene calls are TRBV10-3 and TRBJ2-5; tentatively, D is TRBD1 or TRBD2 (6 bases each). Germline values: CDR1 ENHRY, CDR2 SYGVKD. V lost 10 bases and J 5 bases, leaving 17 bases between the germline ends. This CDR3 spans 13 amino acids. For the CDR3, the DNA is TGTGCCACCATAGATGTAGGGGGGGAGACCCAGTACTTC. It yields the protein CATIDVGGETQYF.

Note on this clone: The sample holds other DNA sequences that translate to the same CDR3. The chain links TRBV18 to TRBJ1-1; unclear D gene. Germline-derived CDR1 and CDR2 are KGHSH and LQKENI. V was pared by 4 bases and J by 1 base, with 7 bases between. The length of the CDR3 is 13 residues. The CDR3 sequence is CASSLGKNTEAFF. CDR3 DNA sequence: TGTGCCAGCTCACTTGGGAAGAACACTGAAGCTTTCTTT.

V is TRBV27 and J is TRBJ1-6; D unresolved. This CDR3 region has 13 residues. Germline V CDR1 and CDR2: MNHEY, SMNVEV (reference sequence). The V end was cut by 5 bases, the J end by 3 bases, with 5 bases between. The CDR3 is CASSVGYNSPLHF. CDR3 DNA: TGTGCCAGCAGTGTAGGCTATAATTCACCCCTCCACTTT.